Presented here are 30 T cell receptor beta chains from one specimen sequenced in a study of cytomegalovirus exposure and HLA in healthy donors (dated by TCRdb to about 2017). Libraries came from the immunoSEQ multiplex PCR assay. Sourced from immuneACCESS, this table was stored by TCRdb with only in-frame sequences that have V and J called. A share of the clones is absent; for the studies checked, an unresolved V gene accounts for under half, and the remainder has no known explanation. This sample comprises about 150,000 clones, less than 90% of them detected only once. Jointly, the top ten make up 20% to 25% of the sample. The sample consisted of PBMCs. The receptors were sampled from a man in his late teens or twenties in good health and CMV-seropositive.

The V call is TRBV4-3, the J call TRBJ1-1; D remains ambiguous. This CDR3 region has 14 residues. Germline CDR1 and CDR2: LGHNA and YSLEER. V was trimmed by 4 bases and J by 2 bases, leaving 11 bases between them. The CDR3 nucleotides are TGCGCCAGCAGCCCTGGAGCGGTCAACACTGAAGCTTTCTTT. It codes for CASSPGAVNTEAFF.

CDR3 nucleotides: TGTGCCAGCAATCCAGGGGCTACTGAAAAACTGTTTTTT. Protein: CASNPGATEKLFF. This chain links TRBV6-1 with TRBJ1-4; D might be TRBD1 (6 bases). This CDR3 has 13 residues. Trimming removed 7 bases from V and 7 bases from J, with 13 bases in between. Germline V gene sequence: CDR1 MNHNS, CDR2 SASEGT.

The CDR3 bases are TGCGCCAGCAGCTTCTCGGGGGACTCTGGAAACACCATATATTTT. Translated: CASSFSGDSGNTIYF. The rearrangement joins TRBV5-1 to TRBJ1-3, with D maybe TRBD1 (5 bases). Trimming pared 2 bases from V and 0 bases from J, leaving 9 bases between. The CDR3 is made up of 15 amino acids. From germline, CDR1 is SGHRS and CDR2 YFSETQ.

The chain links TRBV18 to TRBJ1-1, with D perhaps matching TRBD1 (6 bases). The V end lost 4 bases, the J end lost 2 bases, and 17 bases lay between the germline ends. The CDR3 sequence is 16 residues long. Per germline, CDR1 KGHSH and CDR2 LQKENI. The DNA for the CDR3 is TGTGCCAGCTCACAGTCACCCAGGGGAGTAAACACTGAAGCTTTCTTT. Translation gives CASSQSPRGVNTEAFF.

This clone appeared a single time. The chain uses TRBV7-2 and TRBJ1-2, with D tentatively TRBD1 (5 bases). The CDR3 runs 17 residues. CDR1 and CDR2 (germline): SGHTA, FQGNSA. V lost 2 bases, J lost 3 bases, and 19 bases lay in between. The CDR3 reads CASSLWVRGKEDYGYTF. The DNA of the CDR3 is TGTGCCAGCAGCTTATGGGTTCGGGGGAAGGAAGACTATGGCTACACCTTC. Filled out from reference TRBV7-2 and TRBJ1-2, the complete variable domain reads GAGVSQSPSNKVTEKGKDVELRCDPISGHTALYWYRQSLGQGLEFLIYFQGNSAPDKSGLPSDRFSAERTGGSVSTLTIQRTQQEDSAVYLCASSLWVRGKEDYGYTFGSGTRLTVV.

The rearrangement links TRBV21-1 to TRBJ2-1; the tabulated D call, TRBD1, remains unverified against the DNA. TRBV21-1 corresponds to a pseudogene. The CDR3 totals 16 residues. The DNA of the CDR3 is TGTGCCAGCAGCCCTCGGGACAGGGCGATATACAATGAGCAGTTCTTC. It translates to CASSPRDRAIYNEQFF.

The V gene is TRBV7-2, the J gene TRBJ2-7; the match to TRBD2 covers 12 bases. The V gene's germline CDR1 is SGHTA and CDR2 FQGNSA. The CDR3 is 16 residues long. V lost 4 bases and J lost 6; bases outside the gene matches: 10. CDR3 protein: CASSSSLAGGGREQYF. CDR3 nucleotides: TGTGCCAGCAGCTCCTCACTAGCGGGAGGTGGTCGCGAGCAGTACTTC.

The chain has TRBV7-9 and TRBJ2-2; TRBD1 matches at 7 bases. V was clipped by 5 bases and J by 0 bases; unmatched bases: 6. The CDR3 has 16 amino acids. From germline, CDR1 is SEHNR and CDR2 FQNEAQ (reference sequence). The DNA of the CDR3 is TGTGCCAGCAGCCACAGACAGGGAGCGAACACCGGGGAGCTGTTTTTT. Protein: CASSHRQGANTGELFF.

In this sample, this clone turned up once. The J gene is TRBJ1-2, the V gene TRBV19; maybe TRBD1 (5 bases). Trimming removed 3 bases from V and 8 bases from J, with 19 bases in between. Germline V gives CDR1 LNHDA, CDR2 SQIVND (reference sequence). CDR3 size: 15 residues. The CDR3 nucleotides are TGTGCCAGTAGTATTTTTCTGGGCCGCGGGACGGGCTACACCTTC. It codes for CASSIFLGRGTGYTF.

The chain joins TRBV7-9 to TRBJ1-2; 7 bases match TRBD1. This CDR3 is 12 amino acids long. Trimming at V came to 5 bases and at J to 8 bases, leaving 5 bases not matched to a gene. CDR1 and CDR2 from the germline V gene are SEHNR and FQNEAQ (reference sequence). This CDR3 is CASSRQGSGYTF. For the CDR3, the DNA is TGTGCCAGCAGCAGACAGGGTTCGGGCTACACCTTC.

The chain links TRBV15 to TRBJ2-5, with 16 positions matching TRBD2. The CDR3 consists of 18 residues. The germline V gene encodes CDR1 LNHNV and CDR2 YYDKDF (reference sequence). J lost 0 bases, V lost 4 bases, and 5 bases had no gene match. Here the CDR3 reads CATSNPGTSGRDQETQYF. CDR3 in DNA: TGTGCCACCAGCAACCCAGGGACTAGCGGGAGGGACCAAGAGACCCAGTACTTC.

This clone was counted a single time. The rearrangement links TRBV4-3 to TRBJ1-2; 8 bases match TRBD1. V dropped 3 bases and J dropped 3; count of bases not matched to a gene: 3. Per the germline V gene, CDR1 is LGHNA and CDR2 is YSLEER. The CDR3 is 14 amino acids. CDR3: CASSHVTGDYGYTF. CDR3 sequence (DNA): TGCGCCAGCAGCCATGTGACAGGGGACTATGGCTACACCTTC.

This clone came up a few times. The CDR3 sequence: CASSLNAGTGVNSPLHF. Here the CDR3 DNA reads TGTGCCAGCAGCTTAAATGCCGGGACAGGGGTAAATTCACCCCTCCACTTT. J is TRBJ1-6 and V is TRBV7-3, with TRBD1 matching over 10 bases. Trimming cost V 1 base and J 7 bases; bases outside gene matches: 7. The CDR3 covers 17 residues. Germline V CDR1 and CDR2: SGHTA, FQGTGA.

This sequence joins TRBV4-3 and TRBJ2-5; 12 positions match TRBD2. CDR3 size: 15 residues. The germline gives CDR1 LGHNA, CDR2 YSLEER. The ends lost 4 bases at V and 1 base at J; junction bases unmatched: 1. For the CDR3, the DNA is TGCGCCAGCAGCCGACTAGCGGGGGCCCAAGAGACCCAGTACTTC. This translates into CASSRLAGAQETQYF.

The CDR3 nucleotides are TGTGCCAGCAGTCGAAACAGGGCCACAGATACGCAGTATTTT. This gives the protein CASSRNRATDTQYF. V and J are TRBV2 and TRBJ2-3; perhaps TRBD1 as D (6 bases). V was trimmed by 5 bases and J by 2 bases, leaving 11 bases between them. Germline V gene data show CDR1 as SNHLY and CDR2 as FYNNEI. This CDR3 is built from 14 residues.

The chain recombines TRBV30 with TRBJ2-7; D is possibly TRBD2 (6 bases). Trimming left V 7 bases short and J 6 bases short, with 22 bases between. The CDR3 consists of 14 residues. Germline CDR1 and CDR2: GTSNPN and SVGIG (reference sequence). CDR3 DNA: TGTGCCTACCGGGACCCAAGGGGAGGAGTCGAGCAGTACTTC. Translated, it gives CAYRDPRGGVEQYF. Based on the CDR3 plus reference TRBV30 and TRBJ2-7, the full variable domain is SQTIHQWPATLVQPVGSPLSLECTVEGTSNPNLYWYRQAAGRGLQLLFYSVGIGQISSEVPQNLSASRPQDRQFILSSKKLLLSDSGFYLCAYRDPRGGVEQYFGPGTRLTVT.

This clone has more than one count but fewer than ten. The chain's CDR3 is CASSPGGDFTYEQYF. CDR3 nucleotides: TGTGCCAGCAGTCCCGGGGGGGACTTCACCTACGAGCAGTACTTC. The rearrangement joins TRBV27 to TRBJ2-7; 8 bases map to TRBD2. The CDR3 length is 15 residues. Germline values: CDR1 MNHEY, CDR2 SMNVEV (reference sequence). The J segment lost 2 bases and the V segment lost 5 bases, leaving 8 bases of the junction unmatched.

The chain couples TRBV14 to TRBJ2-7, with TRBD1 identical over 7 bases. Germline CDR1 and CDR2: SGHDN and FVKESK. The CDR3 consists of 14 residues. Germline trimming cut 6 bases from V and 2 bases from J; bases unmatched to any gene: 7. CDR3 amino acids: CASRPTGRAYEQYF. As DNA, the CDR3 is TGTGCCAGCAGGCCGACAGGGAGAGCCTACGAGCAGTACTTC.

This chain links TRBV5-1 with TRBJ2-1, with D hard to call. Germline loops: CDR1 SGHRS, CDR2 YFSETQ. CDR3 length: 14 amino acids. Between the trimmed V and J ends, which lost 7 bases and 9 bases, there was a span of 20 bases. As DNA, the CDR3 is TGCGCCAGCCGAGCCGCACTACCTGTTAGTGAGCAGTTCTTC. Amino acids: CASRAALPVSEQFF.

The gene calls are TRBV4-1 and TRBJ2-3; TRBD2 matches 16 bases. This CDR3 spans 19 amino acids. Germline V CDR1 and CDR2: MGHRA, YSYEKL. Unmatched junction bases numbered 12, after V lost 5 bases and J lost 4 bases. The CDR3 nucleotides are TGCGCCAGCAGCGGAGGGACTAGCGGGAGGGCAGTCCCCGCAGATACGCAGTATTTT. It specifies CASSGGTSGRAVPADTQYF.

This chain links TRBV4-3 with TRBJ1-1, with unresolved D. Germline-derived CDR1 and CDR2 are LGHNA and YSLEER. Trimming removed 4 bases at V and 5 bases at J, with 11 bases between. CDR3 length equals 13 residues. The CDR3 here is CASSRGSWTEAFF. The CDR3, as DNA: TGCGCCAGCAGCCGCGGATCCTGGACTGAAGCTTTCTTT.

The J gene is TRBJ2-2, the V gene TRBV19; 14 nucleotides agree with TRBD2. CDR1 and CDR2 (germline): LNHDA, SQIVND (reference sequence). The CDR3 sequence is 17 residues long. Losses at the gene ends were 6 bases for V and 6 bases for J; bases not matched to a gene: 9. CDR3 bases: TGTGCCAGTAGCTCCGGGACTAGCGGGAGAGCGGCCGGGGAGCTGTTTTTT. Translation gives CASSSGTSGRAAGELFF.

The CDR3 DNA sequence: TGTGCCAGTTGTGGTTACGGGACAGGGGGCGTCGACACCGGGGAGCTGTTTTTT. This gives the protein CASCGYGTGGVDTGELFF. V and J are TRBV11-3 and TRBJ2-2, with TRBD1 matching over 12 bases. Germline V gene lookup returns CDR1 SGHNT and CDR2 YENEEA. This CDR3 is built from 18 residues. The ends lost 9 bases at V and 3 bases at J; junction bases unmatched: 14.

The rearrangement uses TRBV7-2 and TRBJ2-7; possible D gene TRBD2, 5 bases. This CDR3 is built from 14 residues. V was pared by 3 bases and J by 0 bases, with 9 bases between. Per germline, CDR1 SGHTA and CDR2 FQGNSA. The CDR3 DNA reads TGTGCCAGCAGCTTCTGGACTGGCTCCTACGAGCAGTACTTC. Its protein product is CASSFWTGSYEQYF.

The chain carries TRBV5-1 and TRBJ2-2, with TRBD2 as a possible D gene (6 bases). The CDR3 extends over 14 amino acids. The germline CDR1 and CDR2 sequences are SGHRS and YFSETQ. Trimming cost V 7 bases and J 1 base, with 11 bases left between them. In DNA form, the CDR3 reads TGCGCCAGCTCCTCGGGGGAGAACACCGGGGAGCTGTTTTTT. Its protein product is CASSSGENTGELFF.

The chain carries TRBV6-6 and TRBJ1-2; D is uncertain. This CDR3 has 15 amino acids. The V end lost 0 bases, the J end lost 2 bases, and 10 bases lay between the germline ends. Germline loops: CDR1 MNHNY, CDR2 SVGAGI (reference sequence). The CDR3 loop is CASSYSAPTNYGYTF. The CDR3 region has the DNA TGTGCCAGCAGTTACTCAGCACCGACAAACTATGGCTACACCTTC.

The chain recombines TRBV4-2 with TRBJ2-3; 14 bases are a match to TRBD2. The CDR3 runs to 17 residues. CDR1 is LGHNA, CDR2 YNFKEQ, per germline. Trimming took 1 base from V and 7 from J; bases not matched to a gene: 7. The CDR3 region is CASSQGPGTSGSNTQYF. The CDR3 nucleotides are TGTGCCAGCAGCCAAGGTCCCGGGACTAGCGGGAGTAATACGCAGTATTTT.

This clone was seen once. The chain is built from TRBV15 and TRBJ1-4; TRBD1 is a possible D gene (5 bases). V was pared by 1 base and J by 10 bases, with 10 bases between. CDR3 size: 13 residues. Per the germline V gene, CDR1 is LNHNV and CDR2 is YYDKDF (reference sequence). CDR3 sequence (DNA): TGTGCCACCAGCAGAGTTCGGGGGGGAAAACTGTTTTTT. Its translation is CATSRVRGGKLFF.

The chain couples TRBV29-1 to TRBJ2-3; tentative D call: TRBD2 (5 bases). Trimming took 8 bases from V and 11 from J, leaving 8 bases between them. Germline CDR1 reads SQVTM; CDR2 reads ANQGSEA. CDR3 length: 8 amino acids. This CDR3 reads CSSEGQYF. CDR3 in DNA: TGCAGCTCCGAGGGGCAGTATTTT.

The rearrangement links TRBV7-3 to TRBJ2-1, with 7 bases lining up with TRBD2. CDR1 is SGHTA and CDR2 is FQGTGA in the germline V gene. V lost 5 bases to trimming and J lost 3 bases; unmatched junction nucleotides: 7. The CDR3 runs 15 residues. The CDR3 is CASSPIGGNYNEQFF. The CDR3, as DNA: TGTGCCAGCAGCCCCATCGGGGGGAACTACAATGAGCAGTTCTTC.